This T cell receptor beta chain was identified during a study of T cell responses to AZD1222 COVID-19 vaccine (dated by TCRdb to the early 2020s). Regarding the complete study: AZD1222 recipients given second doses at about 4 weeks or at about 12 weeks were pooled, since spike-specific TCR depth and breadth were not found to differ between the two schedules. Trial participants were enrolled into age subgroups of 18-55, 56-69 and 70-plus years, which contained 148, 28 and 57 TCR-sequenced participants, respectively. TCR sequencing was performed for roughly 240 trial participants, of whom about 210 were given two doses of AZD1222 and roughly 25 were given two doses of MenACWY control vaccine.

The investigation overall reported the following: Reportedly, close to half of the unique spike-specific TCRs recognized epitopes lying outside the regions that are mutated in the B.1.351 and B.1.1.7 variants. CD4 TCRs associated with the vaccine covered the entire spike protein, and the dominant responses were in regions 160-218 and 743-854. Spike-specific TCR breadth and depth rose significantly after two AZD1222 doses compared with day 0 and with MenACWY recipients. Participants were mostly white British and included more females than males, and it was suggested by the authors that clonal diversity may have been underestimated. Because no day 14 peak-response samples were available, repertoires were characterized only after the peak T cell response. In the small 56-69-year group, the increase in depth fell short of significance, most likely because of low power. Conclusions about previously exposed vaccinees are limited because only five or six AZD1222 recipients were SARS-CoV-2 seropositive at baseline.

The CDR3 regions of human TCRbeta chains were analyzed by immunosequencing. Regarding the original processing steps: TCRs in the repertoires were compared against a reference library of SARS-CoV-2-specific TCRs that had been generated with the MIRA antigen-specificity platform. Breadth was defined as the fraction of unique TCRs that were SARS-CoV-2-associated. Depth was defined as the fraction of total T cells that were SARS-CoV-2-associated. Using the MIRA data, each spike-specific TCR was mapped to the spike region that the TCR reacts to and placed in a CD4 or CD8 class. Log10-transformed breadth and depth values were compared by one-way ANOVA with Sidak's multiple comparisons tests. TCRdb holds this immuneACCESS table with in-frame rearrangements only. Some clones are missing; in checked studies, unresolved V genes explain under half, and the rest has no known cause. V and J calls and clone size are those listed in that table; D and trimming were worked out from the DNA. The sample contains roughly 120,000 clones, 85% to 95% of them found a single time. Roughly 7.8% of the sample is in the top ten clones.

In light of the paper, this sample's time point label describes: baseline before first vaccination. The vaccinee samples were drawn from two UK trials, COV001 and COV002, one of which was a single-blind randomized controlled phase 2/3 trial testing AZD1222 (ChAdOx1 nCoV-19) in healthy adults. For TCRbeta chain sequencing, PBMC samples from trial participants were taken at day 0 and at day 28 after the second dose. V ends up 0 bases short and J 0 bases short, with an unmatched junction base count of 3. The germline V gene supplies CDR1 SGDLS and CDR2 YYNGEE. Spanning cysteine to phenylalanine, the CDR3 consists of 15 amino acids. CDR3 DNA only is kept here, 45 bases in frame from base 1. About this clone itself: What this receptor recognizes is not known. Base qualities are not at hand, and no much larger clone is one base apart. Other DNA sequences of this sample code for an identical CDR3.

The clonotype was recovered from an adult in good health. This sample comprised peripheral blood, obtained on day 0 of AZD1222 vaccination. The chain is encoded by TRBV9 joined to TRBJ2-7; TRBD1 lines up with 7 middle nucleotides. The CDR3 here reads CASSVGQGASYEQYF. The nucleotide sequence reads TGTGCCAGCAGCGTAGGACAGGGAGCCTCCTACGAGCAGTACTTC.